This is a list of T cell receptor beta chains from one sample in a study of blood T cell repertoires in COVID-19. Only in-frame clones appear in the TCRdb table, and some are missing; sequencing was by immunoSEQ multiplex PCR. The sample records 50,000 to 60,000 clones, under 85% being singletons. What was sequenced was peripheral blood. The receptors were sampled from a man between 65 and 80 years old with active COVID-19. The CDR3 runs from the conserved cysteine through the conserved F or W. Each record gives: D gene, V gene, clone size, J gene, CDR3 protein, CDR3 DNA. A D gene is named only where the DNA matches it firmly. Only some rows state a clone size, as once, few, many or a class for expanded clones.

TRBD1	TRBV19	few	TRBJ1-5	CATVASQGDVSNQPQHF	TGTGCTACAGTAGCCTCCCAGGGGGATGTAAGCAATCAGCCCCAGCATTTT
.	TRBV18	once	TRBJ2-2	CASSPPRDVAGELFF	TGTGCCAGCTCACCACCCCGGGATGTAGCCGGGGAGCTGTTTTTT
.	TRBV27	.	TRBJ1-1	CASSPWALNTEAFF	TGTGCCAGCAGTCCATGGGCCCTGAACACTGAAGCTTTCTTT
TRBD2	TRBV28	.	TRBJ2-7	CASSRWGSGGYEQYF	TGTGCCAGCAGCCGCTGGGGTAGCGGGGGCTACGAGCAGTACTTC
TRBD1	TRBV9	.	TRBJ1-3	CASSPSGTGAAGDTIYF	TGTGCCAGCAGCCCCTCCGGGACAGGGGCCGCCGGAGACACCATATATTTT
TRBD2	TRBV4-2	.	TRBJ2-6	CASSQQLAGGSSGANVLTF	TGTGCCAGCAGCCAACAACTAGCGGGGGGATCCTCTGGGGCCAACGTCCTGACTTTC
.	TRBV5-6	.	TRBJ1-5	CASSLEGVTQPQHF	TGTGCCAGCAGCTTGGAAGGGGTAACTCAGCCCCAGCATTTT
TRBD1	TRBV5-8	.	TRBJ2-7	CASSFGTGETAYEQYF	TGTGCCAGCAGCTTCGGGACAGGGGAGACCGCCTACGAGCAGTACTTC
TRBD2	TRBV4-2	.	TRBJ2-3	CASSQVLLAGEITDTQYF	TGTGCCAGCAGCCAAGTGTTGCTAGCGGGGGAAATCACAGATACGCAGTATTTT
.	TRBV2	.	TRBJ1-5	CASSVEGANQPQHF	TGTGCCAGCAGTGTTGAGGGAGCTAATCAGCCCCAGCATTTT
.	TRBV4-3	once	TRBJ1-1	CASSPGQTNTEAFF	TGCGCCAGCAGCCCAGGACAGACCAACACTGAAGCTTTCTTT
.	TRBV15	.	TRBJ2-5	CATSRDRGETQYF	TGTGCCACCAGCAGAGATCGAGGAGAGACCCAGTACTTC
.	TRBV30	.	TRBJ1-5	CAWSGGTNQPQHF	TGTGCCTGGAGCGGGGGGACGAATCAGCCCCAGCATTTT
TRBD1	TRBV10-3	.	TRBJ1-4	CAISESGQGREKLFF	TGTGCCATCAGTGAGTCCGGACAGGGTCGGGAAAAACTGTTTTTT
.	TRBV30	.	TRBJ1-6	CAWSPQGRDNSPLHF	TGTGCCTGGAGTCCCCAGGGTCGAGATAATTCACCCCTCCACTTT
.	TRBV4-1	.	TRBJ1-4	CASSQDWGGTNEKLFF	TGCGCCAGCAGCCAAGATTGGGGGGGGACTAATGAAAAACTGTTTTTT
TRBD1	TRBV5-8	.	TRBJ2-1	CASSLLGQAYNEQFF	TGTGCCAGCAGCTTGTTGGGACAGGCGTACAATGAGCAGTTCTTC
TRBD1	TRBV5-1	few	TRBJ1-6	CASGTGVPYNSPLHF	TGCGCCAGCGGAACAGGGGTCCCTTATAATTCACCCCTCCACTTT
TRBD1	TRBV6-2/TRBV6-3	.	TRBJ1-2	CASSYPGQGSYGYTF	TGTGCCAGCAGTTATCCGGGACAGGGAAGCTATGGCTACACCTTC
TRBD2	TRBV4-1	.	TRBJ2-5	CASSQEAGAETQYF	TGCGCCAGCAGCCAAGAAGCGGGGGCGGAGACCCAGTACTTC
TRBD1	TRBV7-9	.	TRBJ1-4	CASSLVGQGDEKLFF	TGTGCCAGCAGCTTAGTAGGACAGGGGGATGAAAAACTGTTTTTT
.	TRBV7-7	.	TRBJ2-5	CASSLGGQGRETQYF	TGTGCCAGCAGCTTAGGGGGGCAGGGCCGGGAGACCCAGTACTTC
TRBD2	TRBV6-5	.	TRBJ2-2	CASRSGGDTGELFF	TGTGCCAGCAGAAGCGGGGGAGACACCGGGGAGCTGTTTTTT
.	TRBV6-5	.	TRBJ1-1	CASSYRGYTEAFF	TGTGCCAGCAGTTACAGGGGGTACACTGAAGCTTTCTTT
.	TRBV6-6	.	TRBJ2-1	CASSYSQITSYNEQFF	TGTGCCAGCAGTTACTCGCAGATAACCTCCTACAATGAGCAGTTCTTC
TRBD2	TRBV28	.	TRBJ2-5	CASRHSGSQETQYF	TGTGCCAGCCGACATAGCGGGAGCCAAGAGACCCAGTACTTC
TRBD1	TRBV2	.	TRBJ2-2	CASRGQGGTGELFF	TGTGCCAGCAGGGGACAGGGGGGCACCGGGGAGCTGTTTTTT
.	TRBV16	.	TRBJ2-1	CASSQSGGEQFF	TGTGCCAGCAGCCAATCCGGGGGTGAGCAGTTCTTC
.	TRBV12-2	once	TRBJ2-1	CASRLVRDRAGYNEQFF	TGTGCAAGTCGCTTAGTTCGGGACAGAGCTGGCTACAATGAGCAGTTCTTC
.	TRBV5-6	.	TRBJ1-6	CASSLFGREGAYNSPLHF	TGTGCCAGCAGCTTGTTTGGGAGGGAAGGGGCCTATAATTCACCCCTCCACTTT
.	TRBV5-1	.	TRBJ1-2	CASSLGDGGYGYTF	TGCGCCAGCAGCTTGGGGGACGGGGGCTATGGCTACACCTTC
TRBD1	TRBV27	.	TRBJ1-2	CASSRPGGIPGGYTF	TGTGCCAGCAGTAGGCCAGGGGGAATCCCTGGGGGCTACACCTTC
TRBD1	TRBV19	once	TRBJ1-4	CASSPGQGVNNEKLFF	TGTGCCAGTAGTCCCGGACAGGGTGTTAATAATGAAAAACTGTTTTTT
TRBD1	TRBV11-2	.	TRBJ1-2	CASSLGPGTGNYGYTF	TGTGCCAGCAGCTTAGGACCCGGGACAGGGAACTATGGCTACACCTTC
.	TRBV10-2	.	TRBJ2-6	CASSDPGRLSGANVLTF	TGCGCCAGCAGTGACCCTGGCAGGCTCTCTGGGGCCAACGTCCTGACTTTC
TRBD1	TRBV5-1	.	TRBJ1-4	CASSLQGVGEKLFF	TGCGCCAGCAGCTTGCAGGGGGTGGGTGAAAAACTGTTTTTT
.	TRBV6-1	.	TRBJ2-3	CASSESALRTDTQYF	TGTGCCAGCAGTGAAAGTGCGCTCCGCACAGATACGCAGTATTTT
.	TRBV13	.	TRBJ2-1	CASSLQVSYNEQFF	TGTGCCAGCAGCTTACAGGTTTCCTACAATGAGCAGTTCTTC
TRBD1	TRBV9	.	TRBJ2-7	CASSADRGEYEQYF	TGTGCCAGCAGCGCGGACAGGGGGGAATACGAGCAGTACTTC
.	TRBV25-1	.	TRBJ2-7	CASSREDGAYEQYF	TGTGCCAGCAGTAGGGAGGACGGGGCCTACGAGCAGTACTTC
.	TRBV11-2	.	TRBJ1-3	CASSLGGGNTIYF	TGTGCCAGCAGCTTAGGGGGCGGAAACACCATATATTTT
TRBD1	TRBV4-1	.	TRBJ1-3	CASSQGGQIGNTIYF	TGCGCCAGCAGCCAGGGGGGACAGATCGGAAACACCATATATTTT
TRBD1	TRBV28	.	TRBJ1-6	CASTPRTGWWSYNSPLHF	TGTGCCAGCACCCCTCGGACAGGGTGGTGGTCCTATAATTCACCCCTCCACTTT
TRBD2	TRBV9	.	TRBJ2-3	CASSVFSGGASDTQYF	TGTGCCAGCAGCGTATTTAGCGGGGGGGCCTCGGATACGCAGTATTTT
TRBD1	TRBV13	.	TRBJ2-1	CASSSGTGRNEQFF	TGTGCCAGCAGCTCCGGGACAGGGCGGAATGAGCAGTTCTTC
.	TRBV28	.	TRBJ2-7	CASTLGGPSYEQYF	TGTGCCAGCACCTTGGGGGGGCCCTCCTACGAGCAGTACTTC
.	TRBV28	.	TRBJ2-3	CASRGGPTDTQYF	TGTGCCTCTCGTGGAGGGCCCACAGATACGCAGTATTTT
TRBD1	TRBV6-2/TRBV6-3	.	TRBJ2-7	CASSPRQGGEQYF	TGTGCCAGCAGCCCCCGACAGGGCGGAGAGCAGTACTTC
TRBD1	TRBV19	once	TRBJ1-1	CATSRDRVRDTEAFF	TGTGCCACGTCCCGGGACAGGGTTCGTGACACTGAAGCTTTCTTT
TRBD1	TRBV7-3	.	TRBJ2-7	CASSSGTGGNEQYF	TGTGCCAGCAGCTCCGGGACAGGGGGCAACGAGCAGTACTTC
TRBD1	TRBV6-6	.	TRBJ1-5	CASSPDRVQPQHF	TGTGCCAGCAGCCCCGACAGGGTTCAGCCCCAGCATTTT
TRBD1	TRBV11-2	.	TRBJ1-4	CASSFAGTGAEKLFF	TGTGCCAGCAGTTTCGCCGGGACAGGGGCTGAAAAACTGTTTTTT
.	TRBV6-5	few	TRBJ1-1	CASRNEQGGTEAFF	TGTGCCAGCCGTAACGAACAGGGTGGGACTGAAGCTTTCTTT
.	TRBV7-2	.	TRBJ1-6	CASSLELTNHPLHF	TGTGCCAGCAGCTTAGAGCTTACTAATCACCCCCTCCACTTT
.	TRBV7-9	.	TRBJ1-1	CASTGHSNTEAFF	TGTGCCAGCACGGGACACTCGAACACTGAAGCTTTCTTT
.	TRBV27	few	TRBJ2-7	CASSGASSHEQYF	TGTGCCAGCAGTGGGGCATCATCCCACGAGCAGTACTTC
TRBD2	TRBV5-4	.	TRBJ2-3	CASSRTSVDTQYF	TGTGCCAGCAGCCGGACTAGCGTAGATACGCAGTATTTT
TRBD1	TRBV7-9	once	TRBJ1-2	CASSIQGANYGYTF	TGTGCCAGCAGCATACAGGGGGCTAACTATGGCTACACCTTC
.	TRBV7-8	once	TRBJ2-1	CASSLGVSPNNEQFF	TGTGCCAGCAGCTTAGGAGTGTCGCCGAACAATGAGCAGTTCTTC